These T cell receptor beta chains were read from a single sample in a study of shared clonotypes between healthy human individuals. Profiling relied on immunoSEQ multiplex PCR, and the TCRdb table lists in-frame clones only, not all of them. The sample includes more than 2 million clones, about 95% of them seen just once. Input material: naive CD8+ T cells sorted from blood. Source of these receptors: a man younger than 35 in good health. Both conserved end residues are part of each CDR3. The order of the fields is clone size, J gene, V gene, CDR3 protein. Expanded clones are given a class, and other clones once, few, many or no size at all.

>once|TRBJ1-2|TRBV5-6
CASSLEAAYGYTF
>NA|TRBJ2-7|TRBV7-9
CASSAGTSGIYEQYF
>NA|TRBJ1-1|TRBV7-9
CASSSTGTGQTEAFF
>NA|TRBJ1-4|TRBV6-6
CASSYSGEKLFF
>once|TRBJ2-7|TRBV19
CASSISGGPSSYEQYF
>NA|TRBJ2-7|TRBV11-1
CASSFTGKTYEQYF
>NA|TRBJ1-6|TRBV13
CASSLGDYNSPLHF
>NA|TRBJ2-1|TRBV7-9
CASSLAQRALYNEQFF
>NA|TRBJ2-7|TRBV28
CASSFRTPNYEQYF
>NA|TRBJ2-1|TRBV9
CASSDPLVGVIYNEQFF
>once|TRBJ2-1|TRBV6-5
CASSYRGNEQFF
>NA|TRBJ2-2|TRBV10-1
CASSNIAGGPLAGELFF
>NA|TRBJ1-2|TRBV19
CASSIGTGGFGYTF
>NA|TRBJ2-1|TRBV7-2
CASSLEDRDNEQFF
>once|TRBJ1-1|TRBV27
CASSPRQDLYFTEAFF
>NA|TRBJ1-4|TRBV7-9
CASSLGGLGEKLFF
>NA|TRBJ2-3|TRBV19
CASSITAGGRADTQYF
>NA|TRBJ2-7|TRBV7-6
CASSLDYHGQEQYF
>once|TRBJ2-5|TRBV7-9
CASSLGLETQYF
>NA|TRBJ2-1|TRBV7-8
CASSWTSSDEQFF
>NA|TRBJ2-7|TRBV5-1
CASSLDGAGAYEQYF
>NA|TRBJ2-3|TRBV11-2
CASPSEGPHTDTQYF
>NA|TRBJ2-1|TRBV13
CASSSDSLIEQFF
>NA|TRBJ1-6|TRBV6-1
CASSEYQAQSSYNSPLHF
>NA|TRBJ2-7|TRBV10-2
CASSGPTSGRGSSYEQYF
>NA|TRBJ2-3|TRBV7-2
CASSLAWSGPKGNTQYF
>NA|TRBJ2-7|TRBV13
CASSLAGYSYEQYF
>NA|TRBJ1-6|TRBV6-5
CASSSSGTGESPLHF
>NA|TRBJ1-2|TRBV7-9
CASSMGGNYGYTF
>NA|TRBJ1-1|TRBV6-5
CASSSAGRGTEAFF
>NA|TRBJ2-3|TRBV13
CASSLALADSDTQYF
>NA|TRBJ2-5|TRBV9
CASSVFGTSGDETQYF
>once|TRBJ2-7|TRBV5-1
CASSSGDRFYEQYF
>NA|TRBJ1-5|TRBV28
CASSPPHGTVENQPQHF
>few|TRBJ2-7|TRBV27
CASSLDRDHEQYF
>NA|TRBJ1-4|TRBV4-1
CASSQGGLGPGKLFF
>NA|TRBJ2-1|TRBV5-4
CASSLAGGGPDEQFF
>NA|TRBJ1-1|TRBV28
CASNWPENTEAFF
>NA|TRBJ2-6|TRBV28
CASSFPARSGANVLTF
>NA|TRBJ1-3|TRBV10-3
CATSDSSGNTIYF
>NA|TRBJ1-2|TRBV10-2
CASSESFGGVYYGYTF
>NA|TRBJ1-2|TRBV30
CAWSVQGAVYTF
>NA|TRBJ1-5|TRBV27
CASSLSAGTSNQPQHF
>NA|TRBJ2-7|TRBV4-1
CASSQGPASYEQYF
>NA|TRBJ1-2|TRBV5-4
CASSLSAGGHGYTF
>NA|TRBJ2-7|TRBV28
CASSLWAGGGEQYF
>NA|TRBJ2-7|TRBV27
CASSLSGGSPYEQYF
>NA|TRBJ1-2|TRBV4-1
CASSQAGTLNYGYTF
>NA|TRBJ2-2|TRBV7-9
CASSPVAGEREELFF
>NA|TRBJ2-1|TRBV12-5
CASGLGPDRGNEQFF
>NA|TRBJ2-3|TRBV19
CASSLGTSGRASDTQYF
>NA|TRBJ1-1|TRBV4-1
CASSPLVALTMNTEAFF